This is a list of T cell receptor beta chains from one sample in a study of early T cells in non-severe SARS-CoV-2 infection. MiXCR, applied by TCRdb to the 5' RACE reads, yields one record per CDR3 protein. The data hold 60,000 to 75,000 distinct CDR3 sequences, with more than 9.5% observed a single time. The sequencing here drew on whole blood, taken at baseline. Source of these receptors: an adult who was a healthcare worker with PCR-confirmed SARS-CoV-2 infection or an uninfected control (not recorded which). The conserved cysteine and the conserved F or W are not part of the CDR3 here.

v_call cdr3_aa
TRBV29-1 SVGGRVGGRANEQF
TRBV10-2 ASSESALAGNNEQF
TRBV20-1 SANDPDQF
TRBV7-9 ASSLSFLAGGVIDEQF
TRBV6-2/TRBV6-3 ASSYSTGPNYGYT
TRBV10-3 AISENSLARTDTQY
TRBV7-7 ASSPTNLLNTGELF
TRBV14 ASSHLTSGGTKTQY
TRBV12-3/TRBV12-4 ASSPDRVWQPQH
TRBV6-2/TRBV6-3 ASKTGTQPQH
TRBV6-6 ASSSRTAFYGYT